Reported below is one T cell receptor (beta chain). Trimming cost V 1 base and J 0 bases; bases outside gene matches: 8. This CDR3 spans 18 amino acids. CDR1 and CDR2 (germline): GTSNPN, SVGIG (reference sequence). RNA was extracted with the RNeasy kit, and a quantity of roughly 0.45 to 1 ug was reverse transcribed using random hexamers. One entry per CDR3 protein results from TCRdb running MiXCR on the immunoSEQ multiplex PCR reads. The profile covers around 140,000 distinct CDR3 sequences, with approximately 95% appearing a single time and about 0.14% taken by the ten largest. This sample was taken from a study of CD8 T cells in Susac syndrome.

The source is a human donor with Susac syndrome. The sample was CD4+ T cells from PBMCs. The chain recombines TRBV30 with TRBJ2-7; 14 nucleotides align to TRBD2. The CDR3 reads CAWSGRWTSGRSSYEQYF. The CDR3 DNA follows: TGTGCCTGGAGTGGGAGGTGGACTAGCGGGAGGAGCTCCTACGAGCAGTACTTC.